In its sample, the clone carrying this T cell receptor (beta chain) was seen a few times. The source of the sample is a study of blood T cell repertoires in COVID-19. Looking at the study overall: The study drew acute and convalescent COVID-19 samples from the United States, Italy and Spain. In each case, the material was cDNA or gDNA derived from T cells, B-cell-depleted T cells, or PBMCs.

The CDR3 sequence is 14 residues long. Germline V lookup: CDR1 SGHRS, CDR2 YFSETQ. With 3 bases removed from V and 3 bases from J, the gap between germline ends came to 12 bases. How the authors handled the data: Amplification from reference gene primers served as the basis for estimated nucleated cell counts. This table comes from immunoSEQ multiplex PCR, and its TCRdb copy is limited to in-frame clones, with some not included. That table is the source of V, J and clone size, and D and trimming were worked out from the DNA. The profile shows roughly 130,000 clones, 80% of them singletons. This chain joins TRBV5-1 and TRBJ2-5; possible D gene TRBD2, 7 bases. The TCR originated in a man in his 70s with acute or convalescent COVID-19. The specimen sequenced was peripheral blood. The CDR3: CASSYKGGEETQYF. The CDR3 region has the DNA TGCGCCAGCAGCTACAAAGGGGGGGAAGAGACCCAGTACTTC.